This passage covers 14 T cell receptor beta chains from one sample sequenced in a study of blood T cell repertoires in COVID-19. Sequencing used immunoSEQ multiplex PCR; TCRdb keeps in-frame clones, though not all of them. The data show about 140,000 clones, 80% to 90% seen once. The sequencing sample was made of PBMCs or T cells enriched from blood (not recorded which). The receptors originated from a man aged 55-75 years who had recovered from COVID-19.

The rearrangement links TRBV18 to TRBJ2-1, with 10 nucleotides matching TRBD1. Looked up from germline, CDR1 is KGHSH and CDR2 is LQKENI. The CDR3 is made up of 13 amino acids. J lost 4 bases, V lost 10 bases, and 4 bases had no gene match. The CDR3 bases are TGTGCCACCAGACAGGGGGCTTACAATGAGCAGTTCTTC. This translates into CATRQGAYNEQFF.

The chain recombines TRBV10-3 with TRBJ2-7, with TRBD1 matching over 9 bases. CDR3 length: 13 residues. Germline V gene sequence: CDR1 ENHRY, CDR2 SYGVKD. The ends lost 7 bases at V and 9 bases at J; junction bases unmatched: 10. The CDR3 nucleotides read TGTGCCATCACCGATTGGGGACAGGGCGGGCAGTACTTC. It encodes CAITDWGQGGQYF.

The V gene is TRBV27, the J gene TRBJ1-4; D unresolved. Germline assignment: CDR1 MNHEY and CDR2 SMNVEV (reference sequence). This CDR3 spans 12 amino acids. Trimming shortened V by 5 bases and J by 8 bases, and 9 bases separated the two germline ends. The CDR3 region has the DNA TGTGCCAGCAGTAACAGTGCCGAAAAACTGTTTTTT. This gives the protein CASSNSAEKLFF.

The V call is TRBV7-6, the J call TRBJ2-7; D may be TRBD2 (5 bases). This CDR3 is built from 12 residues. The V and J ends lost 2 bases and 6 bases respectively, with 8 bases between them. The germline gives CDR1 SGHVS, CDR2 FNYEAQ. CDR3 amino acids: CASSLPAGEQYF. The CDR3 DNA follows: TGTGCCAGCAGCTTACCCGCGGGCGAGCAGTACTTC.

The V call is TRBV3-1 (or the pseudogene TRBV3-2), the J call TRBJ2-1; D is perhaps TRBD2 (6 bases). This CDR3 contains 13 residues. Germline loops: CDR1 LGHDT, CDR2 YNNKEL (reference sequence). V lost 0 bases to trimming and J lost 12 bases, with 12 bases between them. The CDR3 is CASSQDRGLLQFF. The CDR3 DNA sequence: TGTGCCAGCAGCCAAGATCGGGGACTCCTGCAGTTCTTC.

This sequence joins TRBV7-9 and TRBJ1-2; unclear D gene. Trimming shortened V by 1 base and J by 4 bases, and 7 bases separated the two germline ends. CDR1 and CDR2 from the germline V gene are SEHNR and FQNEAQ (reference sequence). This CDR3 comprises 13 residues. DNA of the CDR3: TGTGCCAGCAGCTTAGAACAGCCCTATGGCTACACCTTC. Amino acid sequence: CASSLEQPYGYTF. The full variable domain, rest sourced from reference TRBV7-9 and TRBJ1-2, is DTGVSQNPRHKITKRGQNVTFRCDPISEHNRLYWYRQTLGQGPEFLTYFQNEAQLEKSRLLSDRFSAERPKGSFSTLEIQRTEQGDSAMYLCASSLEQPYGYTFGSGTRLTVV.

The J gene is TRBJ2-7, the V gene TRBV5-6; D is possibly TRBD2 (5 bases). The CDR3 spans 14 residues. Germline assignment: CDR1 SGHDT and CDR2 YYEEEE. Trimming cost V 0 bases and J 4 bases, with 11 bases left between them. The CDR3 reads CASSLGTGWYEQYF. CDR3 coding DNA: TGTGCCAGCAGCTTGGGGACTGGATGGTACGAGCAGTACTTC.

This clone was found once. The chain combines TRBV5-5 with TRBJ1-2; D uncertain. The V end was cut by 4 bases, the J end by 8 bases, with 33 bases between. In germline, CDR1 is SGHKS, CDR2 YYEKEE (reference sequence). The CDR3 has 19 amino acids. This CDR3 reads CASSPGPMLGGLTTAGYTF. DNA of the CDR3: TGTGCCAGCAGCCCCGGACCAATGCTCGGCGGACTTACAACGGCCGGCTACACCTTC.

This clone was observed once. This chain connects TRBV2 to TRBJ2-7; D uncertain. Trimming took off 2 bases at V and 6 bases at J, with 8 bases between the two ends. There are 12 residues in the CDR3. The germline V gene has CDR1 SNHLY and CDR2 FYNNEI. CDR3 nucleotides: TGTGCCAGCAGTGAACAGGTCGGCGAGCAGTACTTC. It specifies CASSEQVGEQYF.

Here the CDR3 reads CASSENPGMETQYF. CDR3 coding DNA: TGTGCCAGCAGTGAAAACCCAGGGATGGAGACCCAGTACTTC. The chain employs TRBV2 and TRBJ2-5, with TRBD1 as a possible D gene (5 bases). V was pared by 2 bases and J by 5 bases, with 12 bases between. The V gene's germline CDR1 is SNHLY and CDR2 FYNNEI. The CDR3 consists of 14 residues.

DNA for the CDR3: TGTGCCAGCAGCGTAGCGGGGTCCGGGGGGGAGACCCAGTACTTC. This encodes CASSVAGSGGETQYF. This chain joins TRBV9 and TRBJ2-5, with 7 bases identical to TRBD2. The V segment lost 0 bases and the J segment 5 bases; nucleotides outside the gene matches: 7. CDR1 and CDR2 (germline): SGDLS, YYNGEE. This CDR3 region has 15 residues. The whole variable domain, remainder taken from reference TRBV9 and TRBJ2-5, is DSGVTQTPKHLITATGQRVTLRCSPRSGDLSVYWYQQSLDQGLQFLIQYYNGEERAKGNILERFSAQQFPDLHSELNLSSLELGDSALYFCASSVAGSGGETQYFGPGTRLLVL.

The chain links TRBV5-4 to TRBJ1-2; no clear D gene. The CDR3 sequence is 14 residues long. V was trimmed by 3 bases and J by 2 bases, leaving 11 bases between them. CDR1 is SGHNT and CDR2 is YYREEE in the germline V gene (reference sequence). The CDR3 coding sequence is TGTGCCAGCAGCTCCGCGCCTCCAAACTATGGCTACACCTTC. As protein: CASSSAPPNYGYTF.

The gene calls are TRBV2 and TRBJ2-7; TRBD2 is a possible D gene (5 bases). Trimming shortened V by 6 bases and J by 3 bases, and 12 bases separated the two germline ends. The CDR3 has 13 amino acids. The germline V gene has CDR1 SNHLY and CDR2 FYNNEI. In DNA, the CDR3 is TGTGCCAGCAGACGAGACTACAACTACGAGCAGTACTTC. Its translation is CASRRDYNYEQYF. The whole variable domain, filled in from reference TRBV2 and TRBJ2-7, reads EPEVTQTPSHQVTQMGQEVILRCVPISNHLYFYWYRQILGQKVEFLVSFYNNEISEKSEIFDDQFSVERPDGSNFTLKIRSTKLEDSAMYFCASRRDYNYEQYFGPGTRLTVT.

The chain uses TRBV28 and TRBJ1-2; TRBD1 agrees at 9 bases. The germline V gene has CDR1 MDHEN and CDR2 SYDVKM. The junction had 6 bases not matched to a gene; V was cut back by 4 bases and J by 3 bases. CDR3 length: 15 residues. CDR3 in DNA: TGTGCCAGCAGTTCTACAGGGGGCAGAGACTATGGCTACACCTTC. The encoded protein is CASSSTGGRDYGYTF.